The clone carrying this T cell receptor (beta chain) has a count of ten or more. MiXCR was run by TCRdb on the 5' RACE reads, yielding one entry per CDR3 protein. The sample has roughly 250,000 distinct CDR3 sequences; about 10% are singletons. V was trimmed by 3 bases and J by 6 bases, leaving 15 bases between them. This CDR3 has 14 residues. The data stem from a study of CD8 T cells in ankylosing spondylitis. The chain uses TRBV12-3 or TRBV12-4 and TRBJ2-7, with D perhaps TRBD1 or TRBD2 (7 bases each). Sequencing input: blood, either unsorted or a sorted T cell fraction (not recorded which). This TCR derives from a male donor with ankylosing spondylitis or in good health (not recorded which). Here the CDR3 DNA reads TGTGCCAGCAGTTTTGGGAGGGGGCCCAGCGAGCAGTACTTC. It translates to CASSFGRGPSEQYF.